This T cell receptor beta chain is drawn from a study of cytomegalovirus exposure and HLA in healthy donors. As concerns this clone: What it binds is unknown.

Generated by immunoSEQ multiplex PCR, the TCRdb table keeps only in-frame clones and is missing some. The data contain fewer than 200,000 clones, 85% to 90% of them seen just once; the ten biggest clones take up approximately 10%. With 4 bases clipped from V and 1 base from J, the junction kept 11 bases outside the gene matches. The CDR3 runs to 17 residues. Germline V lookup: CDR1 SGHKS, CDR2 YYEKEE (reference sequence). Study-level points and caveats: Whilst most TCR sequences proved rare, a subset of public TCRs occurred across many donors.

This receptor was identified in a woman under 30 in good health and CMV-seropositive. The chain employs TRBV5-5 and TRBJ2-3; 8 positions match TRBD1. Material: PBMCs. CDR3 loop: CASSQPTGVRGTDTQYF. The CDR3 DNA follows: TGTGCCAGCAGCCAACCGACAGGGGTACGGGGCACAGATACGCAGTATTTT.